The entry below describes one TCR beta chain. What it binds is not known. The junction does not match germline at one end; this may be a read error. This sample is part of a study of response to subunit inactivated influenza vaccine. Study-level points and caveats: The study's authors posited that every seasonal influenza vaccination enlists few new T cells.

Germline V gene data show CDR1 as SNHLY and CDR2 as FYNNEI. There are 18 residues in the CDR3. TCRdb re-called the RT-PCR reads through MiXCR, storing one row per CDR3 protein. The repertoire holds under 200,000 distinct CDR3 sequences, roughly a tenth seen once, with roughly 12% in the top ten. This sequence was found in a man in his fifties or sixties who received an inactivated influenza vaccine. The sequences come from non-naive T cells sorted from PBMCs, collected 40 to 50 days after vaccination. The rearrangement links TRBV2 to TRBJ2-3, with 10 nucleotides matching TRBD2. The CDR3 region is CARSPTNWTSGLRDTQYF. The CDR3 DNA sequence: TGTGCCCGCAGTCCCACGAATTGGACTAGCGGCCTCCGGGATACGCAGTATTTT. The full variable domain, its missing parts supplied by reference TRBV2 and TRBJ2-3, is EPEVTQTPSHQVTQMGQEVILRCVPISNHLYFYWYRQILGQKVEFLVSFYNNEISEKSEIFDDQFSVERPDGSNFTLKIRSTKLEDSAMYFCARSPTNWTSGLRDTQYFGPGTRLTVL.